One sample yielded the 6 T cell receptor beta chains listed below, sequenced in a study of post-analysis software for immune sequencing data. Study-wide findings and caveats: A handful of TRBV segments were significantly more frequent in patients than in controls. TRBV5-6, TRBV5-1 and TRBV20-1 were among these segments.

Antigens for these TCRs are unknown. Unique molecular identifiers had been added to the TCR beta cDNA libraries. TCRdb redid the calling of the PCR reads with MiXCR, one entry per CDR3 protein. The sample includes hundreds of thousands of distinct CDR3 sequences, 30% to 45% of them seen just once. Sample: blood. The receptors here all came from a girl aged 10-17 years with multiple sclerosis.

V is TRBV7-3 and J is TRBJ2-2, with a tentative D call TRBD2 (5 bases). The V end was cut by 5 bases, the J end by 8 bases, with 9 bases between. Germline CDR1 reads SGHTA; CDR2 reads FQGTGA. The CDR3 length is 12 residues. The CDR3, as DNA: TGTGCCAGCAGCCCCGGGGTGGGGGAGCTGTTTTTT. Its translation: CASSPGVGELFF.

As to this clonotype: This may be a read error, as it is one base from a much larger clone. V is TRBV27 and J is TRBJ1-2, with TRBD1 identical over 10 bases. The V and J ends lost 6 bases and 7 bases, in that order; junction bases with no gene match: 8. The CDR3 is made up of 14 amino acids. The germline V gene has CDR1 MNHEY and CDR2 SMNVEV (reference sequence). The CDR3 nucleotides read TGTGCCAGCAGGGCGCCGGGACAGGGGTCTGGCTACACCTTC. Amino acids: CASRAPGQGSGYTF.

Points on this clonotype: A much larger clone is a single base away; this may be a read error. The chain combines TRBV5-6 with TRBJ2-1; 7 nucleotides match TRBD2. Trimming at V came to 3 bases and at J to 5 bases, leaving 5 bases not matched to a gene. The germline CDR1 and CDR2 sequences are SGHDT and YYEEEE. The CDR3 covers 14 residues. CDR3 nucleotide sequence: TGTGCCAGCAGCTGGGGAGGGGCCCACAATGAGCAGTTCTTC. Translation: CASSWGGAHNEQFF.

This clonotype occurred many times. The chain uses TRBV29-1 and TRBJ1-5, with a tentative D call TRBD1 (5 bases). V was clipped by 6 bases and J by 0 bases, with 12 bases between them. This CDR3 has 14 residues. CDR1 is SQVTM, CDR2 ANQGSEA, per germline. The CDR3 is CSVAQGDSNQPQHF. The CDR3 DNA follows: TGCAGCGTCGCCCAGGGAGATAGCAATCAGCCCCAGCATTTT.

The chain is built from TRBV5-1 and TRBJ2-1; possibly TRBD1 for D (6 bases). Germline assignment: CDR1 SGHRS and CDR2 YFSETQ. The CDR3 contains 15 residues. V was pared by 2 bases and J by 3 bases, with 12 bases between. The CDR3 loop reads CASSFALGGYNEQFF. CDR3 DNA sequence: TGCGCCAGCAGCTTCGCCCTAGGGGGCTACAATGAGCAGTTCTTC. Full variable domain (outside the CDR3, taken from reference TRBV5-1 and TRBJ2-1): KAGVTQTPRYLIKTRGQQVTLSCSPISGHRSVSWYQQTPGQGLQFLFEYFSETQRNKGNFPGRFSGRQFSNSRSEMNVSTLELGDSALYLCASSFALGGYNEQFFGPGTRLTVL.

V gene TRBV7-9 combines with J gene TRBJ2-7, with TRBD2 identical over 7 bases. Per germline, CDR1 SEHNR and CDR2 FQNEAQ (reference sequence). The ends lost 2 bases at V and 0 bases at J; junction bases unmatched: 7. The CDR3 totals 16 residues. CDR3 nucleotides: TGTGCCAGCAGCTTATGGGCGGGGGACCTCTCCTACGAGCAGTACTTC. Translated: CASSLWAGDLSYEQYF.